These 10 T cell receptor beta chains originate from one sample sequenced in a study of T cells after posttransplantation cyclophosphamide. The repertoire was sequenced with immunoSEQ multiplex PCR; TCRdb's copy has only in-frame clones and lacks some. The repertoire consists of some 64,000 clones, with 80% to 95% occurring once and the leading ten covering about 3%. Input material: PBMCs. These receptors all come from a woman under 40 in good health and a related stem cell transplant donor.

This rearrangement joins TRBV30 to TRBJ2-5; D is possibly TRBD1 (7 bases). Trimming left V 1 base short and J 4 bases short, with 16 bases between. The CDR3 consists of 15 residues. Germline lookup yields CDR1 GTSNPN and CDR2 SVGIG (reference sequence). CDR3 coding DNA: TGTGCCTGGAGTGCCAACAGGGGAGGTAGAGAGACCCAGTACTTC. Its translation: CAWSANRGGRETQYF. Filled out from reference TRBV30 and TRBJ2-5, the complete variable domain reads SQTIHQWPATLVQPVGSPLSLECTVEGTSNPNLYWYRQAAGRGLQLLFYSVGIGQISSEVPQNLSASRPQDRQFILSSKKLLLSDSGFYLCAWSANRGGRETQYFGPGTRLLVL.

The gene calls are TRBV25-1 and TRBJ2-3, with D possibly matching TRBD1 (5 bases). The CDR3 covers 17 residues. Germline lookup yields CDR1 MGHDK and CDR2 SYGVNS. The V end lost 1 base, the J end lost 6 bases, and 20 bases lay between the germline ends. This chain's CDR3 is CASSEWTGQGFYDTQYF. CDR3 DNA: TGTGCCAGCAGTGAATGGACGGGCCAGGGATTTTACGATACGCAGTATTTT.

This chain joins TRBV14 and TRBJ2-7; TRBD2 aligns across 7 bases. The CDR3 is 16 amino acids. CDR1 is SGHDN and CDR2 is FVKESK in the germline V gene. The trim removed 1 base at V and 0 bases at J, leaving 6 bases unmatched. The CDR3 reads CASSQVGGVSSYEQYF. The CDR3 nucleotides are TGTGCCAGCAGCCAAGTTGGGGGGGTAAGCTCCTACGAGCAGTACTTC.

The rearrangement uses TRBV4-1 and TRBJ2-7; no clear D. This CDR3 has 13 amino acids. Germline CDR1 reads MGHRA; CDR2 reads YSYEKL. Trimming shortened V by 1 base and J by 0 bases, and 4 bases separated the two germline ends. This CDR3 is CASSQATSYEQYF. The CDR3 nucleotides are TGCGCCAGCAGCCAAGCCACCTCCTACGAGCAGTACTTC.

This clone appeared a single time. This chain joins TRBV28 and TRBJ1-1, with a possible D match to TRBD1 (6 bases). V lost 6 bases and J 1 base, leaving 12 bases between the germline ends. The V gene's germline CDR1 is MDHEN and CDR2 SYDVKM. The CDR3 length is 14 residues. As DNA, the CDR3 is TGTGCCAGCAGGGAACAGGGAAAGAACACTGAAGCTTTCTTT. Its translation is CASREQGKNTEAFF.

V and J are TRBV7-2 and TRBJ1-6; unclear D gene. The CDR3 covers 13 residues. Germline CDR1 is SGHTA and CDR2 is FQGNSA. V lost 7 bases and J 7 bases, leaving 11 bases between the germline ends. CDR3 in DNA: TGTGCCAGCACCAGTGAATGGAATTCACCCCTCCACTTT. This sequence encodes CASTSEWNSPLHF.

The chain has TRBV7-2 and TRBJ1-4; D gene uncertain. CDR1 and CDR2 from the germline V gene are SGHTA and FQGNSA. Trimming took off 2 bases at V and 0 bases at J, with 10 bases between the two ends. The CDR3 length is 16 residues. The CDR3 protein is CASSLRPPATNEKLFF. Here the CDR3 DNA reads TGTGCCAGCAGCTTAAGGCCCCCTGCAACTAATGAAAAACTGTTTTTT.

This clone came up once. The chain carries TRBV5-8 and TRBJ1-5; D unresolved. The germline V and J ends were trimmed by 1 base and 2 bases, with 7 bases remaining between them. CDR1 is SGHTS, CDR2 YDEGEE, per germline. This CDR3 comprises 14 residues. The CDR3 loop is CASSLRPRNQPQHF. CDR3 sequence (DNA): TGTGCCAGCAGCTTGCGTCCCCGCAATCAGCCCCAGCATTTT.

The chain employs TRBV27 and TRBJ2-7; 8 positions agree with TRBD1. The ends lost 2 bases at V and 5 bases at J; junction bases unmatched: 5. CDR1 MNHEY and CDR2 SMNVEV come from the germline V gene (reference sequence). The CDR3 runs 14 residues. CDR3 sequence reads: CASSLRTGQDEQYF. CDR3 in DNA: TGTGCCAGCAGTTTAAGGACAGGGCAGGACGAGCAGTACTTC.

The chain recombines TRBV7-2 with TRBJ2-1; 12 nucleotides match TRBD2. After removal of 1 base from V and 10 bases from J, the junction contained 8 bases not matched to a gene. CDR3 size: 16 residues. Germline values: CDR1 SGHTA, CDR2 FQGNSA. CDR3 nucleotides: TGTGCCAGCAGCTTAGTAGCGACTAGCGGGGGCTTGGAGCAGTTCTTC. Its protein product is CASSLVATSGGLEQFF.